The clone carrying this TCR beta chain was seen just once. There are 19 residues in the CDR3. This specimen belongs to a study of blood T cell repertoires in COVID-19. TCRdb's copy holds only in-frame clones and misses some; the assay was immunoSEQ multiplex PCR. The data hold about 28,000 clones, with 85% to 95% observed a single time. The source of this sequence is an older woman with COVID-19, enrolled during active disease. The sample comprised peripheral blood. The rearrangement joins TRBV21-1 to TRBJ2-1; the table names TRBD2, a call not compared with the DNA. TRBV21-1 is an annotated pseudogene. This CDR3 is CASSNVGGGVAGANNEQFF. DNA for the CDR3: TGTGCCAGCAGCAATGTTGGGGGAGGGGTAGCGGGAGCCAACAATGAGCAGTTCTTC.